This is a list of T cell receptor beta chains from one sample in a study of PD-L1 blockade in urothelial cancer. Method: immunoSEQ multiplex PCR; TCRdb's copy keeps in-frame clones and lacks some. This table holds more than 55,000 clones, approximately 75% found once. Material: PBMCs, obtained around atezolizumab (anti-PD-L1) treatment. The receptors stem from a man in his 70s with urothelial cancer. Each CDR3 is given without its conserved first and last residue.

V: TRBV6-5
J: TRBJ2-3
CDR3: ASSYGSRLSTDTQY

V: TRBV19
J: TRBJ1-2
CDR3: ASSVDRGDGYT

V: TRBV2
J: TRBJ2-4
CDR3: ASSKLAGGDIQY

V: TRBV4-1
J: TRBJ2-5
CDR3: ASSQDTFQGGETQY

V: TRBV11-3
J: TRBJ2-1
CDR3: ASSPWAGANNEQF

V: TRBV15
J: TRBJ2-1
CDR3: ATSRDSSSGSLIEQF

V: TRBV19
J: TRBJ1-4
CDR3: ASTPSTGATTNEKLF

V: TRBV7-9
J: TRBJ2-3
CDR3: ASSLATRGDTQY

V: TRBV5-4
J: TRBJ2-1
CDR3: ASSLAAGEWNEQF

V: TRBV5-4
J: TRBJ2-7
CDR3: ASSQGLAGVSYEQY

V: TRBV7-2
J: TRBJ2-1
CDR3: ASSLDRAGAEQF

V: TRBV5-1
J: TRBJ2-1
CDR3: ASSLGLRDYFNEQF

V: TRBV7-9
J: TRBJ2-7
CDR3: ASSPRGLTNEQY

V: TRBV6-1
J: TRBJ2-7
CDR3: ASKRDRGVGEQY

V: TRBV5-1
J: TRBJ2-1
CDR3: ASSSGTSGSLNEQF

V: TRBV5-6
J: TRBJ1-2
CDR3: ASSRGTEGYGYT

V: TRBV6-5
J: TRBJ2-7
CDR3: ASSPDRGGSYEQY

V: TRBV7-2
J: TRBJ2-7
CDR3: ASSQAFGREQY

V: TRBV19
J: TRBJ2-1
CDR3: ASSILGQGRNEQF

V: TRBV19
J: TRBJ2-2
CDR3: ASSIDRQATGELF